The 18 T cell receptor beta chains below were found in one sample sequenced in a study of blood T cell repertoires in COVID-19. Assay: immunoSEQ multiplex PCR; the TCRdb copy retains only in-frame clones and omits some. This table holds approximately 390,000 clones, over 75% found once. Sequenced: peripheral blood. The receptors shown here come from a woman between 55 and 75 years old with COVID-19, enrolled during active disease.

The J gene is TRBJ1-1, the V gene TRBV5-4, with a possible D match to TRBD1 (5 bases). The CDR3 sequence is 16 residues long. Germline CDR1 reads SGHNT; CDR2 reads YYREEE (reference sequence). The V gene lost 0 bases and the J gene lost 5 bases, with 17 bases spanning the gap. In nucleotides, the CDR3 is TGTGCCAGCAGCTTGGTTCGGGGGGGAGGAGAAACTGAAGCTTTCTTT. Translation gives CASSLVRGGGETEAFF.

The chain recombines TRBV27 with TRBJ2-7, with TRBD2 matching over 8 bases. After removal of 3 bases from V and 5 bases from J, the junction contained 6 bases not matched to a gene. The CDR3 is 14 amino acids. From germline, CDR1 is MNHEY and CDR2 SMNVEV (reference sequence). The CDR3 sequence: CASSFTGTRNEQYF. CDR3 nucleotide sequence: TGTGCCAGCAGTTTTACCGGGACTAGAAACGAGCAGTACTTC.

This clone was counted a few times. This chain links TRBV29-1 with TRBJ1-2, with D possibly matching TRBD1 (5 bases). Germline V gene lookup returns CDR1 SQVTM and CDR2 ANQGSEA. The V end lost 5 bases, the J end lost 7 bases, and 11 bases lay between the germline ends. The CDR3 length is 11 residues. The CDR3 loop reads CSVLGGVGYTF. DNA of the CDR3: TGCAGCGTTTTGGGGGGGGTTGGCTACACCTTC. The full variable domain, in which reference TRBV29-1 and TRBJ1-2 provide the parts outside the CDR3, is SAVISQKPSRDICQRGTSLTIQCQVDSQVTMMFWYRQQPGQSLTLIATANQGSEATYESGFVIDKFPISRPNLTFSTLTVSNMSPEDSSIYLCSVLGGVGYTFGSGTRLTVV.

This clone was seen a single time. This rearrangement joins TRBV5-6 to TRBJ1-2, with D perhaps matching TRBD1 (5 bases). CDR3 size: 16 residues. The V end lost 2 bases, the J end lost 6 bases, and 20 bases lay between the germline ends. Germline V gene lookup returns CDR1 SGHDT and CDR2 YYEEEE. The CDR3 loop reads CASSLGVREVGNGYTF. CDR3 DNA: TGTGCCAGCAGCTTAGGGGTCAGGGAAGTTGGAAATGGCTACACCTTC. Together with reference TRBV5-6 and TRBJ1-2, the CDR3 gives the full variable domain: DAGVTQSPTHLIKTRGQQVTLRCSPKSGHDTVSWYQQALGQGPQFIFQYYEEEERQRGNFPDRFSGHQFPNYSSELNVNALLLGDSALYLCASSLGVREVGNGYTFGSGTRLTVV.

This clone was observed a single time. The CDR3 DNA sequence: TGTGCCAGCAGCTTGGTAAATTACAATGAGCAGTTCTTC. The encoded protein is CASSLVNYNEQFF. The chain links TRBV5-4 to TRBJ2-1; D is uncertain. Trimming took off 0 bases at V and 4 bases at J, with 5 bases between the two ends. The germline gives CDR1 SGHNT, CDR2 YYREEE (reference sequence). The CDR3 runs to 13 residues.

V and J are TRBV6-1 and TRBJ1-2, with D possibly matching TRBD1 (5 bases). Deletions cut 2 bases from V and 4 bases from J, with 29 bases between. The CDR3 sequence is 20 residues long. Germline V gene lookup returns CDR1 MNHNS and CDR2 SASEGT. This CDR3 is CASSEQIWALGTGNFYGYTF. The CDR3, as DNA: TGTGCCAGCAGTGAACAAATTTGGGCTTTGGGGACTGGTAATTTCTATGGCTACACCTTC.

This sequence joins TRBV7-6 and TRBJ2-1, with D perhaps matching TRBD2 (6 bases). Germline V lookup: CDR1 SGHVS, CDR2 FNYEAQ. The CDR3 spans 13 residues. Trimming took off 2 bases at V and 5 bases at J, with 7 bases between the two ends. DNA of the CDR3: TGTGCCAGCAGCTTAAGACTAGACAATGAGCAGTTCTTC. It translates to CASSLRLDNEQFF.

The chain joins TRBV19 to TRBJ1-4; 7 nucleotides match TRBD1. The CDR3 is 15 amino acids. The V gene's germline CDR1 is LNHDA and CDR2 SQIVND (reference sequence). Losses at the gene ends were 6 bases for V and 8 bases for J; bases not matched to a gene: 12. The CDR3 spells CASSHDRAHREKLFF. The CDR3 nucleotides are TGTGCCAGTAGCCATGACAGGGCCCACCGCGAAAAACTGTTTTTT.

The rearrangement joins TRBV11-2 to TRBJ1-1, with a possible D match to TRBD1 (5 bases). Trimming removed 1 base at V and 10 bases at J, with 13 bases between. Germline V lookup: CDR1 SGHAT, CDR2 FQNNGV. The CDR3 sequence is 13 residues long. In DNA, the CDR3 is TGTGCCAGCAGCTTAGGGCAGGGTCTGCTAGCTTTCTTT. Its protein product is CASSLGQGLLAFF.

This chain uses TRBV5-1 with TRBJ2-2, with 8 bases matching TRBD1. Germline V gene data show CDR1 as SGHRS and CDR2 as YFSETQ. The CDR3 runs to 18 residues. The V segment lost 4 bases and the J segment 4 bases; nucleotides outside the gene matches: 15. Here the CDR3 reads CASSPETGVPEITGELFF. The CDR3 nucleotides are TGCGCCAGCAGCCCGGAGACAGGGGTCCCCGAAATCACCGGGGAGCTGTTTTTT. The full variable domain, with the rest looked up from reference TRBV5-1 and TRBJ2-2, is KAGVTQTPRYLIKTRGQQVTLSCSPISGHRSVSWYQQTPGQGLQFLFEYFSETQRNKGNFPGRFSGRQFSNSRSEMNVSTLELGDSALYLCASSPETGVPEITGELFFGEGSRLTVL.

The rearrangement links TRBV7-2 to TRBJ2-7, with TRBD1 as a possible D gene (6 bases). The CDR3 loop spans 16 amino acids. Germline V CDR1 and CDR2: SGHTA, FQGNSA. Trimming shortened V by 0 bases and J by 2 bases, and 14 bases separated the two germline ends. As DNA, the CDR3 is TGTGCCAGCAGCTTAGCGTCCGGGACAAAAACCTACGAGCAGTACTTC. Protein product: CASSLASGTKTYEQYF.

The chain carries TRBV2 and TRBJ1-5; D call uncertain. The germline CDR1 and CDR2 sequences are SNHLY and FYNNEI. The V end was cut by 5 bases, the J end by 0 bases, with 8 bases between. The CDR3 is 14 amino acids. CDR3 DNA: TGTGCCAGCAGTTTAGTTAATAGCAATCAGCCCCAGCATTTT. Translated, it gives CASSLVNSNQPQHF.

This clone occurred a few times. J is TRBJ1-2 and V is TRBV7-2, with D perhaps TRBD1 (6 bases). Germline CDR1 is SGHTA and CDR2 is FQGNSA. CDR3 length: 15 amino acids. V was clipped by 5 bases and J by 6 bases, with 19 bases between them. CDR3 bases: TGTGCCAGCAGCCCGAGGGGGGGATTAACTGATGGCTACACCTTC. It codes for CASSPRGGLTDGYTF.

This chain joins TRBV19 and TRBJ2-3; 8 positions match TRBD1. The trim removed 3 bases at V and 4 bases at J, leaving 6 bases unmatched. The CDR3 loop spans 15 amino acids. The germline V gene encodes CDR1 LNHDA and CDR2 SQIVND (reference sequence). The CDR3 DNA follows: TGTGCCAGTAGTATGCGGCAGGGGGCATCAGATACGCAGTATTTT. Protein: CASSMRQGASDTQYF.

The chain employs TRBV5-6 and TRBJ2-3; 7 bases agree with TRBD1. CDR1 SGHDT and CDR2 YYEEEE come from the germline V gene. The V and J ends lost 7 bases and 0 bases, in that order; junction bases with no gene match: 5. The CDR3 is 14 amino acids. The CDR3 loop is CASDRASSTDTQYF. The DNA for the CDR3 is TGTGCCAGCGACAGGGCCTCTAGCACAGATACGCAGTATTTT.

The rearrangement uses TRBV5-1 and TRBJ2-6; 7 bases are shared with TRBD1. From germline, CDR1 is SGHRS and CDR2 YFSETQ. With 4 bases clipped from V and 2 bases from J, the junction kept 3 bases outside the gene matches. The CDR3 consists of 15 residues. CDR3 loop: CASSRTGPGANVLTF. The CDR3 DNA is TGCGCCAGCAGCCGGACAGGTCCTGGGGCCAACGTCCTGACTTTC.

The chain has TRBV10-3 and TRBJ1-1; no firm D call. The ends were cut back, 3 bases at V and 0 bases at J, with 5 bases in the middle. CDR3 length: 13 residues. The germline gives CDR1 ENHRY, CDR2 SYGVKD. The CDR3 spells CAISDLLNTEAFF. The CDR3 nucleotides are TGTGCCATCAGTGATCTCCTGAACACTGAAGCTTTCTTT.

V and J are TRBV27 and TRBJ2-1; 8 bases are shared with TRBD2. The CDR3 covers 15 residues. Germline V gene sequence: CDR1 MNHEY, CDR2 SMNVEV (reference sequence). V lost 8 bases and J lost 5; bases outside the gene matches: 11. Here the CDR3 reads CASQGGGRVNNEQFF. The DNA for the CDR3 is TGTGCCAGCCAGGGCGGGGGGCGCGTGAACAATGAGCAGTTCTTC.